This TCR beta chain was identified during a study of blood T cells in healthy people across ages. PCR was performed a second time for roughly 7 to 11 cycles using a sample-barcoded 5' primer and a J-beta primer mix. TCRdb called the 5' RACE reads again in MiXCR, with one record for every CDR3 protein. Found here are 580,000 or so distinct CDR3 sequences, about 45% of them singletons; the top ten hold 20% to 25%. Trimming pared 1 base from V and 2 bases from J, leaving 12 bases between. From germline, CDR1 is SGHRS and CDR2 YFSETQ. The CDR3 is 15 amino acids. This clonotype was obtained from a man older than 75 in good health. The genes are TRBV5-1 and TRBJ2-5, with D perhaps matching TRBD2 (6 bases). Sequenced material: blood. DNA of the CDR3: TGCGCCAGCAGCTTGAGGGTCCGGGGGCAAGAGACCCAGTACTTC. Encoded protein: CASSLRVRGQETQYF.